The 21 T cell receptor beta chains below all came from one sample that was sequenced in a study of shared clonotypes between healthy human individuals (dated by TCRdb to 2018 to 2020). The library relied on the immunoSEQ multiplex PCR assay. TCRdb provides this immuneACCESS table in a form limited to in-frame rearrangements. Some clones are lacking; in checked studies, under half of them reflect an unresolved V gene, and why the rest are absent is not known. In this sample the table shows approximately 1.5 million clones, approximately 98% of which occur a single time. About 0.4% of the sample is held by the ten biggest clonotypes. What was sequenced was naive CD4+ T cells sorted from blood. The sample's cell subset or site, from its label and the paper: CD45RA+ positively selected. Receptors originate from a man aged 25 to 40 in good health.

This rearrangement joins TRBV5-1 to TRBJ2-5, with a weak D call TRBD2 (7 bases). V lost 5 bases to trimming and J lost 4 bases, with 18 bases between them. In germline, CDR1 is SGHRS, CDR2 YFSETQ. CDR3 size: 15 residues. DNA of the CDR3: TGCGCCAGCAGTCGGAGGGCAGGGGAGGGAGAGACCCAGTACTTC. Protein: CASSRRAGEGETQYF.

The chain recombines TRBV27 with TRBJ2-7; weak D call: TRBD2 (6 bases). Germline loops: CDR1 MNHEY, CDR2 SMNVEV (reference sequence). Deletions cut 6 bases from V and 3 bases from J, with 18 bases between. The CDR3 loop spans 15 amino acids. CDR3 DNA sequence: TGTGCCAGCAGCCTTAATACGGGAGAGAACTACGAGCAGTACTTC. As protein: CASSLNTGENYEQYF.

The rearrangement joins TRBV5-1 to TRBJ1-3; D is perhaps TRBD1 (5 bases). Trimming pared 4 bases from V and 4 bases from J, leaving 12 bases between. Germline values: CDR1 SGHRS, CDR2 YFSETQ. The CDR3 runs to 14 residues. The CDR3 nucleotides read TGCGCCAGCAGCCCCCGGACAACAGGAAACACCATATATTTT. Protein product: CASSPRTTGNTIYF.

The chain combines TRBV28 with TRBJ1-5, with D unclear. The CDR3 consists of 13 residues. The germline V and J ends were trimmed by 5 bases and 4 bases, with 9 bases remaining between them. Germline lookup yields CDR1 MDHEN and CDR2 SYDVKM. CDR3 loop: CASSGSLNQPQHF. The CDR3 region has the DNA TGTGCCAGCAGTGGGTCACTTAATCAGCCCCAGCATTTT.

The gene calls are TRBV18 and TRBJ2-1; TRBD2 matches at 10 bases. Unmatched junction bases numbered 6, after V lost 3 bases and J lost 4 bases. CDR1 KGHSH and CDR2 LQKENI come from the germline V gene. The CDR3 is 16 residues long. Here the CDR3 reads CASSPRGTSAYNEQFF. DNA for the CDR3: TGTGCCAGCTCACCTCGCGGGACTAGCGCTTACAATGAGCAGTTCTTC.

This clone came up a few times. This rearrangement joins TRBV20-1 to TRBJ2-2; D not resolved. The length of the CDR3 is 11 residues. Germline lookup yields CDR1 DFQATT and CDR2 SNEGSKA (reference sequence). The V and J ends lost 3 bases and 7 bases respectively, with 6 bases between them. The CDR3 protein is CSARERGELFF. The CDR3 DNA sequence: TGCAGTGCTAGGGAACGCGGGGAGCTGTTTTTT.

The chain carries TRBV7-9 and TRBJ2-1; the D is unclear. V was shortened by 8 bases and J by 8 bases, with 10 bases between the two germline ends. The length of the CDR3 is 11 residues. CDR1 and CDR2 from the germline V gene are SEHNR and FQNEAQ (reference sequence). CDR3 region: CASVNIDEQFF. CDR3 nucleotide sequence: TGTGCCAGCGTCAACATTGATGAGCAGTTCTTC.

DNA for the CDR3: TGTGCCAGCAGCCCTAGAGCGGGCAGGGAGACCCAGTACTTC. Amino acid sequence: CASSPRAGRETQYF. The genes are TRBV9 and TRBJ2-5, with D perhaps matching TRBD2 (6 bases). V shed 4 bases and J shed 5 bases, with 15 bases lying between them. The CDR3 covers 14 residues. The germline CDR1 and CDR2 sequences are SGDLS and YYNGEE.

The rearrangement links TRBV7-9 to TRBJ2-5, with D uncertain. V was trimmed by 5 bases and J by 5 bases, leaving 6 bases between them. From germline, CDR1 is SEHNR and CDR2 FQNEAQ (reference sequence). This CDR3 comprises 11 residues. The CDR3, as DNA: TGTGCCAGCAGCCCGGCCGAGACCCAGTACTTC. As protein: CASSPAETQYF.

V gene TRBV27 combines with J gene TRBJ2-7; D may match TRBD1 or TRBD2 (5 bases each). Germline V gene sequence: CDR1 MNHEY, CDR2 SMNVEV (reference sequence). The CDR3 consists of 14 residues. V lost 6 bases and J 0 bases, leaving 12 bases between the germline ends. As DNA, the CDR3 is TGTGCCAGCAGGGTCCGGGACCGCTCCTACGAGCAGTACTTC. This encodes CASRVRDRSYEQYF.

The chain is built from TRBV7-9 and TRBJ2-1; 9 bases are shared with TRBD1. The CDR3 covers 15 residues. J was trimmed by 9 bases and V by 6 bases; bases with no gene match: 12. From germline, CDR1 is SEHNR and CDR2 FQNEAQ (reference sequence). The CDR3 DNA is TGTGCCAGCAGTCCGGGACAGGGCAGGGTCGGTGAGCAGTTCTTC. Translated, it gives CASSPGQGRVGEQFF. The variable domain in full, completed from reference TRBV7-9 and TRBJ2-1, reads DTGVSQNPRHKITKRGQNVTFRCDPISEHNRLYWYRQTLGQGPEFLTYFQNEAQLEKSRLLSDRFSAERPKGSFSTLEIQRTEQGDSAMYLCASSPGQGRVGEQFFGPGTRLTVL.

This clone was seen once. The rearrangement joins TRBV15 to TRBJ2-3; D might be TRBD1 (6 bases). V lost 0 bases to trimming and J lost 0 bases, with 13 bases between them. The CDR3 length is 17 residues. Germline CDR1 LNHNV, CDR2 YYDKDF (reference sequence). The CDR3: CATSRELGGTSTDTQYF. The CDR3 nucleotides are TGTGCCACCAGCAGAGAATTAGGGGGAACTAGCACAGATACGCAGTATTTT. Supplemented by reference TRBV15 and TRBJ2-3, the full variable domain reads DAMVIQNPRYQVTQFGKPVTLSCSQTLNHNVMYWYQQKSSQAPKLLFHYYDKDFNNEADTPDNFQSRRPNTSFCFLDIRSPGLGDTAMYLCATSRELGGTSTDTQYFGPGTRLTVL.

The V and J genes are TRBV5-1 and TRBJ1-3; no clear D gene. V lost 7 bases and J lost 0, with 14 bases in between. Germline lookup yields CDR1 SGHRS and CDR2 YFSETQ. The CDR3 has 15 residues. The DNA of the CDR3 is TGCGCCAGCTCTCCGGACTTCCCCTCTGGAAACACCATATATTTT. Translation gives CASSPDFPSGNTIYF.

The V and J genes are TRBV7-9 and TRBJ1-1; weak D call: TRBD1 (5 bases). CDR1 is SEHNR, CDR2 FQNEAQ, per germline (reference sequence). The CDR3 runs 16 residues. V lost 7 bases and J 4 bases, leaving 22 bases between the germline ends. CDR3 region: CASILYLPEGSTEAFF. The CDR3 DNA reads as TGTGCCAGCATCCTATACCTACCCGAGGGGAGCACTGAAGCTTTCTTT.

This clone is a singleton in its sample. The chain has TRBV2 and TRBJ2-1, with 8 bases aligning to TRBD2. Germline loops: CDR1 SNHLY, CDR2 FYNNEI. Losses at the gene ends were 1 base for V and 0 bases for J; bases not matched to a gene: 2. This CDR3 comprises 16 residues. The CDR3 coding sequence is TGTGCCAGCAGTGAAGTCGCGGGAGGCTCCTACAATGAGCAGTTCTTC. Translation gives CASSEVAGGSYNEQFF.

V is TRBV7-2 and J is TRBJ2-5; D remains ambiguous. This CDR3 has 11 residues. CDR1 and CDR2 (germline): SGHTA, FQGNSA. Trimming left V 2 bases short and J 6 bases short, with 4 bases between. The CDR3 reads CASSLKQTQYF. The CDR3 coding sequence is TGTGCCAGCAGCTTAAAGCAGACCCAGTACTTC.

As DNA, the CDR3 is TGTGCCGGCCTTAATCAGCCCCAGCATTTT. Translating gives CAGLNQPQHF. The V call is TRBV28, the J call TRBJ1-5; unclear D gene. There are 10 residues in the CDR3. V was shortened by 11 bases and J by 4 bases, with 6 bases between the two germline ends. CDR1 is MDHEN, CDR2 SYDVKM, per germline.

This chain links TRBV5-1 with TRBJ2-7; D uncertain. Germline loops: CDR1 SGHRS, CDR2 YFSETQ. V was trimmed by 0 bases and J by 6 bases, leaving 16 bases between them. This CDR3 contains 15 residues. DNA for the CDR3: TGCGCCAGCAGCTTGGACAACCCCTTAAGATCCGAGCAGTACTTC. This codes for CASSLDNPLRSEQYF.

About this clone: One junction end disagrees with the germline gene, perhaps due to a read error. CDR3 nucleotide sequence: TGTGCCAGCAGTTTACAGGGCATCACGAGCTTC. Its translation: CASSLQGITSF. The rearrangement joins TRBV28 to TRBJ2-7, with D maybe TRBD1 (5 bases). The CDR3 covers 11 residues. The germline V gene encodes CDR1 MDHEN and CDR2 SYDVKM.

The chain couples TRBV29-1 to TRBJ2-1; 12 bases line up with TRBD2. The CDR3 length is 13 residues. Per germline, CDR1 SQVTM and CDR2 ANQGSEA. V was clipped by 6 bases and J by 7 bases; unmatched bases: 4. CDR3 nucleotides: TGCAGCGTGCGGACTAGCGGGATTAATGAGCAGTTCTTC. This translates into CSVRTSGINEQFF.

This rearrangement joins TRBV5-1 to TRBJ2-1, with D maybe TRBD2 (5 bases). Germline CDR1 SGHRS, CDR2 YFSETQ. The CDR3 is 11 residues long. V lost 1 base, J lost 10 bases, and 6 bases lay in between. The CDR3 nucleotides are TGCGCCAGCAGCTTGCGGGAAGAGCAGTTCTTC. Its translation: CASSLREEQFF.